A single sample gave rise to the 12 T cell receptor beta chains below, sequenced in a study of T cell responses to AZD1222 COVID-19 vaccine. Generated by immunoSEQ multiplex PCR, the TCRdb table keeps only in-frame clones and is missing some. The sample has roughly 120,000 clones, around 90% seen once; the top ten hold 18%. Sequenced material: peripheral blood, taken on day 0 of MenACWY control vaccination. These receptors were obtained from an adult in good health.

This clone was observed once. V is TRBV6-5 and J is TRBJ2-6; possibly TRBD1 for D (6 bases). Trimming removed 5 bases at V and 14 bases at J, with 13 bases between. Germline CDR1 reads MNHEY; CDR2 reads SVGAGI. This CDR3 is built from 12 residues. The CDR3 nucleotides read TGTGCCAGCAGTACGACAGGATCCATCCTGACTTTC. This codes for CASSTTGSILTF.

This rearrangement joins TRBV28 to TRBJ1-2; 10 bases align to TRBD1. Losses at the gene ends were 6 bases for V and 4 bases for J; bases not matched to a gene: 14. The CDR3 spans 17 residues. CDR1 and CDR2 (germline): MDHEN, SYDVKM. The CDR3 loop is CASRGTDRGEFAYGYTF. CDR3 nucleotides: TGTGCCAGCAGGGGTACGGACAGGGGGGAGTTCGCCTATGGCTACACCTTC.

The V gene is TRBV5-4, the J gene TRBJ2-5; the match to TRBD1 covers 8 bases. This CDR3 is built from 14 residues. Looked up from germline, CDR1 is SGHNT and CDR2 is YYREEE (reference sequence). The V gene end was trimmed by 0 bases and the J gene end by 5 bases; junction bases not matched to a gene: 3. CDR3 residues: CASSLETGVETQYF. The CDR3 DNA follows: TGTGCCAGCAGCTTGGAGACAGGGGTGGAGACCCAGTACTTC. The whole variable domain, remainder taken from reference TRBV5-4 and TRBJ2-5, is ETGVTQSPTHLIKTRGQQVTLRCSSQSGHNTVSWYQQALGQGPQFIFQYYREEENGRGNFPPRFSGLQFPNYSSELNVNALELDDSALYLCASSLETGVETQYFGPGTRLLVL.

CDR3 residues: CASSAERSEAFF. In nucleotides, the CDR3 is TGTGCCAGTAGTGCCGAACGGAGTGAAGCTTTCTTT. The chain couples TRBV19 to TRBJ1-1; no definite D call. V lost 5 bases to trimming and J lost 7 bases, with 11 bases between them. CDR3 size: 12 residues. Germline CDR1 and CDR2: LNHDA and SQIVND (reference sequence).

The CDR3, as DNA: TGTGCCAGCAGCTTATCTAGCGTCCACGAGCAGTACTTC. Protein: CASSLSSVHEQYF. The chain recombines TRBV13 with TRBJ2-7; the D gene is possibly TRBD2 (6 bases). Trimming left V 2 bases short and J 5 bases short, with 10 bases between. From germline, CDR1 is PRHDT and CDR2 FYEKMQ (reference sequence). This CDR3 is 13 amino acids long.

This clone was detected a few times. This chain uses TRBV5-1 with TRBJ1-3; unclear D gene. There are 15 residues in the CDR3. The V and J ends lost 0 bases and 0 bases respectively, with 7 bases between them. Germline loops: CDR1 SGHRS, CDR2 YFSETQ. In DNA form, the CDR3 reads TGCGCCAGCAGCTTGGAAGTTCTCTCTGGAAACACCATATATTTT. It encodes CASSLEVLSGNTIYF.

The chain carries TRBV3-1 (or the pseudogene TRBV3-2) and TRBJ2-5; unclear D gene. The CDR3 is made up of 13 amino acids. With 2 bases removed from V and 2 bases from J, the gap between germline ends came to 6 bases. In germline, CDR1 is LGHDT, CDR2 YNNKEL (reference sequence). CDR3 bases: TGTGCCAGCAGCCAACCCCCGCAAGAGACCCAGTACTTC. This encodes CASSQPPQETQYF.

The V call is TRBV7-9, the J call TRBJ1-5; a weak D match, TRBD1 (5 bases). V lost 5 bases and J 5 bases, leaving 19 bases between the germline ends. The CDR3 runs 16 residues. Germline loops: CDR1 SEHNR, CDR2 FQNEAQ (reference sequence). CDR3 coding DNA: TGTGCCAGCAGCCACTATCAAGGGGCCCCGGATCAGCCCCAGCATTTT. Translating gives CASSHYQGAPDQPQHF. Full variable domain (remainder filled in from reference TRBV7-9 and TRBJ1-5): DTGVSQNPRHKITKRGQNVTFRCDPISEHNRLYWYRQTLGQGPEFLTYFQNEAQLEKSRLLSDRFSAERPKGSFSTLEIQRTEQGDSAMYLCASSHYQGAPDQPQHFGDGTRLSIL.

This sequence joins TRBV29-1 and TRBJ1-2; maybe TRBD1 (6 bases). V was pared by 7 bases and J by 5 bases, with 20 bases between. The V gene's germline CDR1 is SQVTM and CDR2 ANQGSEA. The CDR3 runs 14 residues. CDR3 protein: CSAPLGGHSYGYTF. The CDR3 bases are TGCAGCGCCCCCCTGGGGGGGCACTCTTATGGCTACACCTTC.

The rearrangement uses TRBV5-1 and TRBJ2-1; no clear D gene. The CDR3 is 16 residues long. Per germline, CDR1 SGHRS and CDR2 YFSETQ. Trimming took off 0 bases at V and 5 bases at J, with 15 bases between the two ends. The CDR3 reads CASSLEGHSRNNEQFF. For the CDR3, the DNA is TGCGCCAGCAGCTTGGAGGGCCACTCCCGAAACAATGAGCAGTTCTTC.

This chain connects TRBV4-1 to TRBJ1-3; D might be TRBD1 (5 bases). V lost 2 bases, J lost 2 bases, and 16 bases lay in between. Looked up from germline, CDR1 is MGHRA and CDR2 is YSYEKL. This CDR3 contains 17 residues. CDR3 DNA: TGCGCCAGCAGCCAAACCCCCGGCCAGGGTACTGGAAACACCATATATTTT. It yields the protein CASSQTPGQGTGNTIYF.

The J gene is TRBJ2-3, the V gene TRBV19; D is unresolved. CDR3 length: 14 amino acids. The V gene's germline CDR1 is LNHDA and CDR2 SQIVND (reference sequence). The V end was cut by 5 bases, the J end by 0 bases, with 9 bases between. The CDR3: CASSVVTSTDTQYF. The CDR3 nucleotides are TGTGCCAGTAGTGTCGTTACTAGCACAGATACGCAGTATTTT.